This T cell receptor (beta chain) was captured by sequencing in a study of blood T cells in healthy people across ages. CDR1 and CDR2 (germline): LNHNV, YYDKDF (reference sequence). The V gene end was trimmed by 5 bases and the J gene end by 7 bases; junction bases not matched to a gene: 12. The CDR3 runs 16 residues. Together with a sample-barcoded 5' primer, a J-beta primer mix was included in a second PCR lasting about 7 to 12 cycles. TCRdb recomputed calls from the 5' RACE reads with MiXCR, one row per CDR3 protein. The sample has approximately 800,000 distinct CDR3 sequences, under 80% seen once; the top ten hold approximately 30%.

The material sequenced was blood. The receptor's source is a young man in good health. This chain links TRBV15 with TRBJ2-1; 9 nucleotides match TRBD2. CDR3 amino acids: CATSPVAGGLLNEQFF. In DNA, the CDR3 is TGTGCCACCAGCCCGGTGGCGGGGGGGCTCCTGAATGAGCAGTTCTTC. Complete variable domain (other parts from reference TRBV15 and TRBJ2-1): DAMVIQNPRYQVTQFGKPVTLSCSQTLNHNVMYWYQQKSSQAPKLLFHYYDKDFNNEADTPDNFQSRRPNTSFCFLDIRSPGLGDTAMYLCATSPVAGGLLNEQFFGPGTRLTVL.